The 6 T cell receptor beta chains below were found in one sample sequenced in a study of cytomegalovirus exposure and HLA in healthy donors. Both 60 Vbeta primers and 13 Jbeta primers went into the PCR. Measured with immunoSEQ multiplex PCR; TCRdb has only the in-frame clones, and not every one. The data show about 210,000 clones, approximately 82% seen once. Sequenced input: PBMCs. The origin of the receptors is a man aged 35 to 55 in good health and CMV-seropositive.

This chain joins TRBV5-7 and TRBJ2-5; D might be TRBD2 (5 bases). TRBV5-7 is an ORF, with its function uncertain. V dropped 4 bases and J dropped 2 bases, with 24 bases sitting between them. The CDR3 totals 18 residues. The CDR3 bases are TGTGCCAGCAGCCCGGGATTTAGAAACCCTCCCACTCAAGAGACCCAGTACTTC. Its translation: CASSPGFRNPPTQETQYF.

This clone came up once. V is TRBV28 and J is TRBJ2-7; 7 bases agree with TRBD1. The junction had 12 bases not matched to a gene; V was cut back by 5 bases and J by 2 bases. The germline V gene encodes CDR1 MDHEN and CDR2 SYDVKM. The CDR3 is 16 residues long. The CDR3 reads CASSPNSLGTAYEQYF. For the CDR3, the DNA is TGTGCCAGCAGTCCAAACTCTTTGGGGACAGCCTACGAGCAGTACTTC.

This chain uses TRBV27 with TRBJ2-7; perhaps TRBD2 as D (5 bases). Germline CDR1 MNHEY, CDR2 SMNVEV (reference sequence). V shed 5 bases and J shed 3 bases, with 14 bases lying between them. The CDR3 has 14 amino acids. CDR3 sequence reads: CASSPRGSYYEQYF. The CDR3, as DNA: TGTGCCAGCAGTCCCCGGGGAAGTTACTACGAGCAGTACTTC.

This clone was recorded once. CDR3 loop: CASSQVFSGRGSYEQYF. CDR3 nucleotide sequence: TGCGCCAGCAGCCAGGTCTTCAGCGGGAGGGGCTCCTACGAGCAGTACTTC. This chain joins TRBV4-3 and TRBJ2-5, with 10 positions matching TRBD2. The tail of the sequence fits TRBJ2-7 better, so the J call may be wrong. Germline V CDR1 and CDR2: LGHNA, YSLEER. CDR3 length equals 17 residues.

The count of this clone is one. The rearrangement links TRBV18 to TRBJ1-2; the match to TRBD1 covers 9 bases. There are 16 residues in the CDR3. The J segment lost 4 bases and the V segment lost 2 bases, leaving 8 bases of the junction unmatched. Germline assignment: CDR1 KGHSH and CDR2 LQKENI. The CDR3 region is CASSPGGTGRIYGYTF. The CDR3 DNA reads TGTGCCAGCTCACCAGGTGGGACAGGGCGGATCTATGGCTACACCTTC.

The rearrangement joins TRBV27 to TRBJ2-1, with 11 bases fitting TRBD1. This CDR3 comprises 15 residues. J was trimmed by 9 bases and V by 6 bases; bases with no gene match: 10. Germline-derived CDR1 and CDR2 are MNHEY and SMNVEV (reference sequence). CDR3 protein: CASSPGQGVYGEQFF. The DNA for the CDR3 is TGTGCCAGCAGCCCGGGACAGGGGGTGTACGGTGAGCAGTTCTTC.